This T cell receptor (beta chain) was recorded in a study of OX40 agonist ivuxolimab in advanced cancers. CDR3 length: 16 residues. Generated by immunoSEQ multiplex PCR, the TCRdb table keeps only in-frame clones and is missing some. The table lists about 63,000 clones, 75% to 90% of them singletons. Blood samples were obtained at baseline, cycle 4 day 1, and cycle 7 day 1. Sequenced here: CD4+ or CD8+ T cells sorted from blood, sampled in a trial of the OX40 agonist ivuxolimab. This receptor was obtained from an adult with an advanced solid tumor such as melanoma, head and neck, liver or kidney cancer. The chain carries TRBV21-1 and TRBJ1-1. TRBV21-1 is a known pseudogene. Here the CDR3 DNA reads TGTGCCAGCAGCAAAGCCTTGAGGGCCCTGAACACTGAAGCTTTCTTT. Translated, it gives CASSKALRALNTEAFF.